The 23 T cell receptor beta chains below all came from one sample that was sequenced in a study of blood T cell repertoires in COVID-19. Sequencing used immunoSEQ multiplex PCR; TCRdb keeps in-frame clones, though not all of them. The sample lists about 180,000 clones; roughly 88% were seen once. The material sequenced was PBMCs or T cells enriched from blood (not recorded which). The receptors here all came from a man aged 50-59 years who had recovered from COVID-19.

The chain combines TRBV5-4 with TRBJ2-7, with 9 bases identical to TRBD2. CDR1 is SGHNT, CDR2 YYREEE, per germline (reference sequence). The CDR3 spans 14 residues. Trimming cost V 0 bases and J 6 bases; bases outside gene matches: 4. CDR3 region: CASSLVLAGSEQYF. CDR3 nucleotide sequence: TGTGCCAGCAGCTTGGTGCTAGCGGGGTCCGAGCAGTACTTC.

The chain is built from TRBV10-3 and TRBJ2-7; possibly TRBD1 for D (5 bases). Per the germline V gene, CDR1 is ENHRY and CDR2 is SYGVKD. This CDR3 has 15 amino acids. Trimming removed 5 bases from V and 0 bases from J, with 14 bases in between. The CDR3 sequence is CAISKTTANSYEQYF. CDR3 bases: TGTGCCATCAGTAAAACGACAGCAAACTCCTACGAGCAGTACTTC.

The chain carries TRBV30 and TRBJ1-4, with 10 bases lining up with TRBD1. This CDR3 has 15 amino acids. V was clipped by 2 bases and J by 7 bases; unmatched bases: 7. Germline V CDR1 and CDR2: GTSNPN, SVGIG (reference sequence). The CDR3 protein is CAWSLPGQGTEKLFF. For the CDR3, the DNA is TGTGCCTGGAGTCTTCCGGGACAGGGGACTGAAAAACTGTTTTTT.

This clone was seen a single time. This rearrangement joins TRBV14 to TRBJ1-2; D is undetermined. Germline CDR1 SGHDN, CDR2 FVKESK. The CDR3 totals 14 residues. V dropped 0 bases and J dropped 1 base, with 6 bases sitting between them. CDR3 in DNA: TGTGCCAGCAGCCAAGATCTACGTAACTATGGCTACACCTTC. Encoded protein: CASSQDLRNYGYTF.

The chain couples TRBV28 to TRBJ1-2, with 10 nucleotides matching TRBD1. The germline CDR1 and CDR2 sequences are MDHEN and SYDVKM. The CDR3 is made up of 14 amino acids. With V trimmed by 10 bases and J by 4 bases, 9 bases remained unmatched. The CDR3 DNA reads TGTGCCACCCCGTCGACAGGGGGCCCCTATGGCTACACCTTC. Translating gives CATPSTGGPYGYTF.

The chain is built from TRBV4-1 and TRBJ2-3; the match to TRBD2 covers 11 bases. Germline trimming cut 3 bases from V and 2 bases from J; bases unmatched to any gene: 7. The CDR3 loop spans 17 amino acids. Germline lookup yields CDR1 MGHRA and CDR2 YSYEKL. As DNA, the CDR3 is TGCGCCAGCAGCCAGTTCCTAGCGGGGGGCCCCACAGATACGCAGTATTTT. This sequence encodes CASSQFLAGGPTDTQYF.

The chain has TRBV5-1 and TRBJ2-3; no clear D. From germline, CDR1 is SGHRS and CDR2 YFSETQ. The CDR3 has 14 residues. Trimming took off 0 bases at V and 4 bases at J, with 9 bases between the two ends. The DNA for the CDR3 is TGCGCCAGCAGCTTGGGCGGTACTTCAGATACGCAGTATTTT. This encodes CASSLGGTSDTQYF.

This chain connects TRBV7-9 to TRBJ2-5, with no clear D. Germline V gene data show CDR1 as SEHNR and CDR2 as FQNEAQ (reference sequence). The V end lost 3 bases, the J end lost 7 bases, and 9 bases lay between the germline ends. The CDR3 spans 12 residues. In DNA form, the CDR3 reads TGTGCCAGCAGCTTTCCTTCGGGGACCCAGTACTTC. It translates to CASSFPSGTQYF.

The CDR3 reads CASSKRQGLNTEAFF. The CDR3 nucleotides are TGCGCCAGCAGCAAACGACAGGGCCTGAACACTGAAGCTTTCTTT. The rearrangement uses TRBV5-1 and TRBJ1-1, with TRBD1 matching over 7 bases. V lost 4 bases and J lost 0; bases outside the gene matches: 6. The germline gives CDR1 SGHRS, CDR2 YFSETQ. There are 15 residues in the CDR3. The full variable domain, in which reference TRBV5-1 and TRBJ1-1 provide the parts outside the CDR3, is KAGVTQTPRYLIKTRGQQVTLSCSPISGHRSVSWYQQTPGQGLQFLFEYFSETQRNKGNFPGRFSGRQFSNSRSEMNVSTLELGDSALYLCASSKRQGLNTEAFFGQGTRLTVV.

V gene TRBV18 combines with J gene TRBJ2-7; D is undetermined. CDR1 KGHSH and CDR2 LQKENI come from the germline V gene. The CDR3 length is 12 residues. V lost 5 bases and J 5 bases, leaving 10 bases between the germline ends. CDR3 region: CASSGLGNEQYF. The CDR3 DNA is TGTGCCAGCTCAGGTTTGGGCAACGAGCAGTACTTC.

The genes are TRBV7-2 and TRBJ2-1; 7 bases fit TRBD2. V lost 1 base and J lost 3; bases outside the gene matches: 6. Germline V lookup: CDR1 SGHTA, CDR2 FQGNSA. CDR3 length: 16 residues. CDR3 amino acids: CASSLVRASGYNEQFF. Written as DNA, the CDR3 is TGTGCCAGCAGCTTAGTTCGGGCTAGCGGCTACAATGAGCAGTTCTTC.

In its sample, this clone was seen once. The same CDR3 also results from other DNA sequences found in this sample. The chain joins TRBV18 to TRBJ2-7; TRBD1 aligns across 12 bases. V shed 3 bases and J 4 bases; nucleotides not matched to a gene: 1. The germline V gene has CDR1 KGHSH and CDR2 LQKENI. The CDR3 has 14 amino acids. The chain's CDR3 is CASSPGQGAYEQYF. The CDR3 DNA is TGTGCCAGCTCACCGGGACAGGGGGCGTACGAGCAGTACTTC.

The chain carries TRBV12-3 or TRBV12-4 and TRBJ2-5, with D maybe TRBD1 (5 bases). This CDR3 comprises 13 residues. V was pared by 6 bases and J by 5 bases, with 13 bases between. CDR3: CASRVQGRETQYF. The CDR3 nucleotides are TGTGCCAGCAGGGTGCAGGGAAGGGAGACCCAGTACTTC.

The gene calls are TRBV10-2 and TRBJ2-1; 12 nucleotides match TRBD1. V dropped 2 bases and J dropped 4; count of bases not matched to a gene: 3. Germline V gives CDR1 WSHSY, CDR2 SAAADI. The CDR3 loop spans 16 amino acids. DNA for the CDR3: TGCGCCAGCAGTGAGAGGGACAGGGGGCTTTACAATGAGCAGTTCTTC. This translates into CASSERDRGLYNEQFF.

CDR3 residues: CASSLEADETQYF. The CDR3 DNA follows: TGTGCCAGCAGTTTGGAGGCGGACGAGACCCAGTACTTC. This sequence joins TRBV6-5 and TRBJ2-5; D is perhaps TRBD2 (5 bases). Trimming pared 4 bases from V and 5 bases from J, leaving 11 bases between. The V gene's germline CDR1 is MNHEY and CDR2 SVGAGI. The CDR3 sequence is 13 residues long.

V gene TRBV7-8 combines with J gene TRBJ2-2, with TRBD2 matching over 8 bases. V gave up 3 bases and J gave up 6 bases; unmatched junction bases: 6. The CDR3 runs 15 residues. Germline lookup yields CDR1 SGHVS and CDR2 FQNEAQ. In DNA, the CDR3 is TGTGCCAGCAGCTTGGCGGGGGGACCATCCGGGGAGCTGTTTTTT. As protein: CASSLAGGPSGELFF.

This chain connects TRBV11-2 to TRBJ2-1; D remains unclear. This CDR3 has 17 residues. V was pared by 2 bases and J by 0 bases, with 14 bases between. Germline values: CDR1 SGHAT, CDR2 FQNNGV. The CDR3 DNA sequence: TGTGCCAGCAGCTTAACCCCTGTTTCGAGCTCCTACAATGAGCAGTTCTTC. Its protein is CASSLTPVSSSYNEQFF.

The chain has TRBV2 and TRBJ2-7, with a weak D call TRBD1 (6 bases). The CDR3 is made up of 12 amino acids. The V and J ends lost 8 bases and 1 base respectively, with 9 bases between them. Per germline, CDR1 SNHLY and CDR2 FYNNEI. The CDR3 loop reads CASGGQSYEQYF. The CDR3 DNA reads TGTGCCAGCGGAGGACAGTCCTACGAGCAGTACTTC.

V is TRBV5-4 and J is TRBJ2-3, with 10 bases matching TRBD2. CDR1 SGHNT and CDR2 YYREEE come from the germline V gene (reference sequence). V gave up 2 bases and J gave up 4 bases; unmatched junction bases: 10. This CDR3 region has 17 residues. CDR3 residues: CASSLRRAGGRADTQYF. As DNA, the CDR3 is TGTGCCAGCAGCTTAAGACGAGCGGGGGGGCGGGCAGATACGCAGTATTTT.

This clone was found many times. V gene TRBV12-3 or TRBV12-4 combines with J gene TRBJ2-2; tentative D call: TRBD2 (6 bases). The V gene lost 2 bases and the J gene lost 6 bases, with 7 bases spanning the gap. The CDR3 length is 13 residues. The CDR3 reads CASSLSGSGELFF. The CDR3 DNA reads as TGTGCCAGCAGTTTAAGCGGGTCCGGGGAGCTGTTTTTT.

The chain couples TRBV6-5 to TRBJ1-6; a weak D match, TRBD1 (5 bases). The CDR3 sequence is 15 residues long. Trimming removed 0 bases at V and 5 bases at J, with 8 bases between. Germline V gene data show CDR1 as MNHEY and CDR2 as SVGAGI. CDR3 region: CASSYSIQDNSPLHF. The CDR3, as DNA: TGTGCCAGCAGTTACTCGATACAGGATAATTCACCCCTCCACTTT.

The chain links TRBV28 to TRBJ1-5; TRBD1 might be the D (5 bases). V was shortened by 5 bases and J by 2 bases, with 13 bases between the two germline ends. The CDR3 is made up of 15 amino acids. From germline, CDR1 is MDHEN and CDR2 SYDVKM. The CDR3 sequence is CASSPRRGGNQPQHF. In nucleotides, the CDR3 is TGTGCCAGCAGTCCCCGGAGGGGTGGCAATCAGCCCCAGCATTTT.

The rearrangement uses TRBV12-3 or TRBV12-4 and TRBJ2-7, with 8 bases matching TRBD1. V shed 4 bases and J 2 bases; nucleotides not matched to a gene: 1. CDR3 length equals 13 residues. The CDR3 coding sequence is TGTGCCAGCAGTTCAGGGGGCACCTACGAGCAGTACTTC. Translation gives CASSSGGTYEQYF.